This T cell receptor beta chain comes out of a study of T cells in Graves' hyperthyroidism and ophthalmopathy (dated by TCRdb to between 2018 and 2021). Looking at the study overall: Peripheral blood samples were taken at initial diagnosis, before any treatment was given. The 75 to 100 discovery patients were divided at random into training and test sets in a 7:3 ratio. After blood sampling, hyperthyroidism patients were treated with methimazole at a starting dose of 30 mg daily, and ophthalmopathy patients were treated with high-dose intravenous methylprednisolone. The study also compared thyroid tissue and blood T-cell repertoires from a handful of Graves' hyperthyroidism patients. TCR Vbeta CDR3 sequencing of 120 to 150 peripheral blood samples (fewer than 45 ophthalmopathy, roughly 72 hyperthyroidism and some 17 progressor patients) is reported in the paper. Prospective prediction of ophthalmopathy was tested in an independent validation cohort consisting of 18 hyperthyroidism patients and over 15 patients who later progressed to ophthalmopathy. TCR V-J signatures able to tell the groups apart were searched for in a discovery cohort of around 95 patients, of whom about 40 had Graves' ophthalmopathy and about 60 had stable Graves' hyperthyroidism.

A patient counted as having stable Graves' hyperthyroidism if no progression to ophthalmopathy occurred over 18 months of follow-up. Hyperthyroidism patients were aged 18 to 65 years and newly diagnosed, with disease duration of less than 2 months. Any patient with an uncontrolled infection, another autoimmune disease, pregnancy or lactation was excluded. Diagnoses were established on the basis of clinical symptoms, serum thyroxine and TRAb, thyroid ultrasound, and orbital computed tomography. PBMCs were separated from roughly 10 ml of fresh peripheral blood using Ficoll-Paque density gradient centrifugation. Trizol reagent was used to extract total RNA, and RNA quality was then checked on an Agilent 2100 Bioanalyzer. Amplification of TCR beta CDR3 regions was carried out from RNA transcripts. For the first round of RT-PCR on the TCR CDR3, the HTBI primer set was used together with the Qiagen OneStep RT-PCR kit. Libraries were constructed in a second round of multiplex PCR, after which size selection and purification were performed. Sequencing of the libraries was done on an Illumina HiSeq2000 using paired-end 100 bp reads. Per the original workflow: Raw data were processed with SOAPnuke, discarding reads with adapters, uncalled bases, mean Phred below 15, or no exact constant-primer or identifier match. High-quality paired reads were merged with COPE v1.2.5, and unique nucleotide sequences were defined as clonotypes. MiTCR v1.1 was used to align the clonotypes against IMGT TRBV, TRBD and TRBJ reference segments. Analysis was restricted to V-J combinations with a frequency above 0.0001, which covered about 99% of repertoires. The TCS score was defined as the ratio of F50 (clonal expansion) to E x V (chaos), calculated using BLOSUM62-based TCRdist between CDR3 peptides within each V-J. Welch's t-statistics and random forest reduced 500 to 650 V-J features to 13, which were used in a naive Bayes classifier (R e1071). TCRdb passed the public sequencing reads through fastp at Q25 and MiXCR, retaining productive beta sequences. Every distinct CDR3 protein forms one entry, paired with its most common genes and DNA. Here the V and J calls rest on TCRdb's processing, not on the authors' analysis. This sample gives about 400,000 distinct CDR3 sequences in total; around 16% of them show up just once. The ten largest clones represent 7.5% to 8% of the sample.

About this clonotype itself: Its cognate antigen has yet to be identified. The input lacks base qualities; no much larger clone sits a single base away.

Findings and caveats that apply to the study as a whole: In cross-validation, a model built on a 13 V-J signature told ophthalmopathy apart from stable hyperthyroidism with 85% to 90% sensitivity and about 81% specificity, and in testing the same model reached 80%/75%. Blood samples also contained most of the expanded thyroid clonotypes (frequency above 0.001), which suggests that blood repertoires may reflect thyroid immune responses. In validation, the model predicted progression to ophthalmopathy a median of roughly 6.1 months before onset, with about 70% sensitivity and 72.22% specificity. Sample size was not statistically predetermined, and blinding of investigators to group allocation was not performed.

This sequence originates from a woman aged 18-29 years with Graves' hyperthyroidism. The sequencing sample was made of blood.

Read as DNA, the sequence is TGTGCCAGCAGCGATAGTTCGGGGGCCAATTCACCCCTCCACTTT. Translation gives CASSDSSGANSPLHF. The chain joins TRBV9 to TRBJ1-6; possibly the D gene is TRBD1, per 6 matching bases. CDR1 SGDLS and CDR2 YYNGEE were looked up in the germline V gene. V and J lose 3 bases and 7 bases, and a span of 14 bases separates them. The CDR3 holds 15 amino acids from the cysteine to the phenylalanine. Only CDR3 DNA remains: 45 bases, in frame from the first base.